One and the same sample provided the 23 T cell receptor beta chains below, sequenced in a study of cytomegalovirus exposure and HLA in healthy donors. Clones were sequenced by immunoSEQ multiplex PCR, and TCRdb holds only the in-frame ones, with some missing. The sample records roughly 60,000 clones, over 85% being singletons. The specimen was PBMCs. These receptors were obtained from a woman between 18 and 29 years old in good health and CMV-seropositive.

This sequence joins TRBV28 and TRBJ1-4, with D perhaps matching TRBD1 (6 bases). This CDR3 contains 16 residues. CDR1 is MDHEN and CDR2 is SYDVKM in the germline V gene. V gave up 7 bases and J gave up 5 bases, with 20 bases separating them. The CDR3, as DNA: TGTGCCAGCACCAGATCCGGACAGTCCTTAAATGAAAAACTGTTTTTT. This translates into CASTRSGQSLNEKLFF.

The V gene is TRBV27, the J gene TRBJ2-6; D possibly corresponds to TRBD1 (7 bases). This CDR3 has 20 residues. The V end lost 6 bases, the J end lost 2 bases, and 26 bases lay between the germline ends. The germline V gene encodes CDR1 MNHEY and CDR2 SMNVEV (reference sequence). This CDR3 is CASSRRGQGDVNPGANVLTF. CDR3 nucleotide sequence: TGTGCCAGCAGCCGCCGGGGGCAGGGGGACGTGAACCCTGGGGCCAACGTCCTGACTTTC.

J is TRBJ1-1 and V is TRBV19, with TRBD1 as a possible D gene (6 bases). Deletions cut 9 bases from V and 2 bases from J, with 16 bases between. The CDR3 covers 14 residues. Germline V gives CDR1 LNHDA, CDR2 SQIVND (reference sequence). CDR3 sequence: CASGGFGGNTEAFF. CDR3 nucleotides: TGTGCCAGCGGGGGGTTCGGGGGCAACACTGAAGCTTTCTTT.

The genes are TRBV7-9 and TRBJ1-3, with D perhaps matching TRBD1 (5 bases). The CDR3 sequence is 15 residues long. V lost 5 bases and J lost 0, with 11 bases in between. Germline V lookup: CDR1 SEHNR, CDR2 FQNEAQ (reference sequence). CDR3 nucleotides: TGTGCCAGCAGCCTCGGGGGGTCCTCTGGAAACACCATATATTTT. Translated: CASSLGGSSGNTIYF.

The rearrangement uses TRBV11-3 and TRBJ2-5, with D perhaps matching TRBD2 (5 bases). Germline V CDR1 and CDR2: SGHNT, YENEEA. Trimming took off 5 bases at V and 7 bases at J, with 14 bases between the two ends. The CDR3 runs 13 residues. CDR3 coding DNA: TGTGCCAGCAGCCACTCGGGATTTGGGACCCAGTACTTC. It specifies CASSHSGFGTQYF.

The chain links TRBV5-5 to TRBJ2-2; 10 nucleotides match TRBD2. Unmatched junction bases numbered 8, after V lost 2 bases and J lost 4 bases. The CDR3 covers 17 residues. Germline V CDR1 and CDR2: SGHKS, YYEKEE (reference sequence). CDR3 loop: CASSFGSSGRGTGELFF. CDR3 sequence (DNA): TGTGCCAGCAGCTTTGGATCTAGCGGGAGAGGCACCGGGGAGCTGTTTTTT. The full variable domain, rest sourced from reference TRBV5-5 and TRBJ2-2, is DAGVTQSPTHLIKTRGQQVTLRCSPISGHKSVSWYQQVLGQGPQFIFQYYEKEERGRGNFPDRFSARQFPNYSSELNVNALLLGDSALYLCASSFGSSGRGTGELFFGEGSRLTVL.

This chain links TRBV7-2 with TRBJ2-5; 8 bases map to TRBD2. Germline V gene sequence: CDR1 SGHTA, CDR2 FQGNSA. This CDR3 region has 15 residues. The J segment lost 1 base and the V segment lost 5 bases, leaving 6 bases of the junction unmatched. The CDR3 DNA reads as TGTGCCAGCAGCCCTCCTCGGGGGGGCCAAGAGACCCAGTACTTC. Amino acids: CASSPPRGGQETQYF.

The chain combines TRBV4-3 with TRBJ2-1, with 9 bases that match TRBD1. The germline CDR1 and CDR2 sequences are LGHNA and YSLEER. This CDR3 region has 15 residues. V was clipped by 4 bases and J by 9 bases; unmatched bases: 10. CDR3: CASSRPGQGSGEQFF. The CDR3 DNA follows: TGCGCCAGCAGCCGTCCAGGACAGGGGTCTGGTGAGCAGTTCTTC.

The V call is TRBV10-3, the J call TRBJ1-5, with D maybe TRBD1 (6 bases). From germline, CDR1 is ENHRY and CDR2 SYGVKD. The CDR3 totals 14 residues. The V end was cut by 8 bases, the J end by 3 bases, with 14 bases between. The CDR3 loop is CAISSQGLNQPQHF. CDR3 DNA: TGTGCCATCTCCTCACAGGGCCTCAATCAGCCCCAGCATTTT.

This clone was observed a handful of times. The rearrangement uses TRBV29-1 and TRBJ2-7; 8 nucleotides agree with TRBD2. The CDR3 has 13 residues. With 8 bases clipped from V and 2 bases from J, the junction kept 8 bases outside the gene matches. The germline V gene has CDR1 SQVTM and CDR2 ANQGSEA. CDR3 bases: TGCAGCTTCCAAGCGGGGGAACCCTACGAGCAGTACTTC. Residues: CSFQAGEPYEQYF.

The gene calls are TRBV29-1 and TRBJ2-7; 7 bases agree with TRBD2. J was trimmed by 3 bases and V by 6 bases; bases with no gene match: 14. This CDR3 region has 15 residues. The germline V gene has CDR1 SQVTM and CDR2 ANQGSEA. The DNA for the CDR3 is TGCAGCGTCCACATAGCGGGCGAACCTATCTACGAGCAGTACTTC. This translates into CSVHIAGEPIYEQYF.

The chain is built from TRBV28 and TRBJ2-5, with D uncertain. CDR3 length: 15 amino acids. V was cut by 3 bases and J by 2 bases, with 13 bases left in between. Germline V gene lookup returns CDR1 MDHEN and CDR2 SYDVKM. For the CDR3, the DNA is TGTGCCAGCAGTTTTGCAGAAACAGCACAAGAGACCCAGTACTTC. It encodes CASSFAETAQETQYF.

The rearrangement uses TRBV15 and TRBJ2-4, with D possibly TRBD1 on 6 matching bases. The germline V gene encodes CDR1 LNHNV and CDR2 YYDKDF (reference sequence). This CDR3 contains 16 residues. V lost 1 base and J 7 bases, leaving 17 bases between the germline ends. The CDR3 reads CATSRVTATRGNIQYF. CDR3 sequence (DNA): TGTGCCACCAGCAGAGTGACAGCGACAAGGGGGAACATTCAGTACTTC.

V usage is TRBV14 and J usage is TRBJ1-6, with D possibly matching TRBD1 (5 bases). V was clipped by 4 bases and J by 5 bases, with 6 bases between them. The CDR3 has 13 residues. The germline V gene encodes CDR1 SGHDN and CDR2 FVKESK. The CDR3 protein is CASSLTDNSPLHF. CDR3 DNA: TGTGCCAGCAGCCTGACAGATAATTCACCCCTCCACTTT.

This clone was seen once. This sequence joins TRBV7-2 and TRBJ1-2; D is unclear. CDR3 length: 13 amino acids. Germline V gene data show CDR1 as SGHTA and CDR2 as FQGNSA. V was cut by 6 bases and J by 8 bases, with 16 bases left in between. For the CDR3, the DNA is TGTGCCAGCAGGCCGGGCAACGGGGTGGGCTACACCTTC. Its protein product is CASRPGNGVGYTF.

J is TRBJ2-1 and V is TRBV7-3, with 8 bases matching TRBD2. After removal of 2 bases from V and 4 bases from J, the junction contained 7 bases not matched to a gene. CDR1 is SGHTA, CDR2 FQGTGA, per germline. The CDR3 contains 16 residues. CDR3 nucleotide sequence: TGTGCCAGCAGCTTAGCGCGCAGCGGGAGTTACAATGAGCAGTTCTTC. Its protein is CASSLARSGSYNEQFF.

The DNA for the CDR3 is TGTGCCAGCAGCGTAGAACAGACAGGGGTCCCCTATGGCTACACCTTC. As protein: CASSVEQTGVPYGYTF. This rearrangement joins TRBV9 to TRBJ1-2, with 8 bases identical to TRBD1. CDR3 length equals 16 residues. V shed 0 bases, J shed 4 bases, and the junction held 8 bases outside the gene matches. The germline V gene encodes CDR1 SGDLS and CDR2 YYNGEE.

V and J are TRBV28 and TRBJ1-5, with 9 positions matching TRBD1. The CDR3 is made up of 16 amino acids. The J segment lost 5 bases and the V segment lost 7 bases, leaving 12 bases of the junction unmatched. Germline V gene data show CDR1 as MDHEN and CDR2 as SYDVKM. CDR3 nucleotide sequence: TGTGCCAGCAAACCCTTCCCGGGACAGGGTGATCAGCCCCAGCATTTT. Translating gives CASKPFPGQGDQPQHF. The full variable domain, completed using reference TRBV28 and TRBJ1-5, is DVKVTQSSRYLVKRTGEKVFLECVQDMDHENMFWYRQDPGLGLRLIYFSYDVKMKEKGDIPEGYSVSREKKERFSLILESASTNQTSMYLCASKPFPGQGDQPQHFGDGTRLSIL.

The V call is TRBV30, the J call TRBJ2-5; 8 nucleotides match TRBD1. The CDR3 contains 13 residues. In germline, CDR1 is GTSNPN, CDR2 SVGIG (reference sequence). The J segment lost 4 bases and the V segment lost 3 bases, leaving 4 bases of the junction unmatched. Here the CDR3 DNA reads TGTGCCTGGAGCCCAGGACAGGGAGAGACCCAGTACTTC. Translated: CAWSPGQGETQYF. The complete variable domain, with remaining parts taken from reference TRBV30 and TRBJ2-5, reads SQTIHQWPATLVQPVGSPLSLECTVEGTSNPNLYWYRQAAGRGLQLLFYSVGIGQISSEVPQNLSASRPQDRQFILSSKKLLLSDSGFYLCAWSPGQGETQYFGPGTRLLVL.

CDR3 in amino acids: CASGVAGGSDNEQFF. The DNA for the CDR3 is TGTGCCAGCGGAGTAGCGGGGGGGTCTGACAATGAGCAGTTCTTC. The chain employs TRBV6-6 and TRBJ2-1, with 11 positions matching TRBD2. Germline V gives CDR1 MNHNY, CDR2 SVGAGI (reference sequence). V shed 8 bases, J shed 5 bases, and the junction held 8 bases outside the gene matches. The CDR3 runs to 15 residues.

The chain carries TRBV28 and TRBJ2-2; no reliable D call. This CDR3 spans 12 amino acids. Germline CDR1 MDHEN, CDR2 SYDVKM. The V gene lost 2 bases and the J gene lost 6 bases, with 4 bases spanning the gap. The CDR3 bases are TGTGCCAGCAGTTTAACGGCCGGGGAGCTGTTTTTT. Translating gives CASSLTAGELFF.

This sequence joins TRBV7-2 and TRBJ1-5; TRBD1 is a possible D gene (5 bases). CDR3 length: 14 amino acids. The germline V gene has CDR1 SGHTA and CDR2 FQGNSA. V gave up 5 bases and J gave up 5 bases, with 13 bases separating them. Written as DNA, the CDR3 is TGTGCCAGCAGCCCGCGATCGGGGGATCAGCCCCAGCATTTT. The encoded protein is CASSPRSGDQPQHF.

The CDR3 loop reads CASGGTGYYEQYF. The CDR3 region has the DNA TGTGCCAGCGGCGGGACGGGTTACTACGAGCAGTACTTC. The chain recombines TRBV28 with TRBJ2-7, with a possible D match to TRBD2 (6 bases). The CDR3 has 13 residues. Germline loops: CDR1 MDHEN, CDR2 SYDVKM. Trimming shortened V by 8 bases and J by 3 bases, and 14 bases separated the two germline ends.